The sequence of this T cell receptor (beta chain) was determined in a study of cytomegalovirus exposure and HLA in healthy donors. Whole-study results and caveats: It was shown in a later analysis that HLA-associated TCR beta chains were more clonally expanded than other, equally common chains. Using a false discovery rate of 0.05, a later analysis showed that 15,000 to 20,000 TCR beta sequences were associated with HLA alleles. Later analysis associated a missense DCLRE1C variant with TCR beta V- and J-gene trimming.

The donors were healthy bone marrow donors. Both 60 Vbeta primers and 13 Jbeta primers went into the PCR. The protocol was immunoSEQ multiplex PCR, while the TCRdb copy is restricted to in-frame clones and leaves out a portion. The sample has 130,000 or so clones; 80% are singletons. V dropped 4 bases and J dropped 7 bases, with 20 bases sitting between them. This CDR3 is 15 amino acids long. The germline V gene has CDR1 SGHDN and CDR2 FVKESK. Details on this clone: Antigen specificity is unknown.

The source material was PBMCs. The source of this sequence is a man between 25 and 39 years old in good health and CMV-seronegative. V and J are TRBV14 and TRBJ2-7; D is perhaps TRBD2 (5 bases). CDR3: CASSPRGSDPREQYF. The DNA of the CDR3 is TGTGCCAGCAGCCCAAGAGGGTCGGACCCCCGGGAGCAGTACTTC.